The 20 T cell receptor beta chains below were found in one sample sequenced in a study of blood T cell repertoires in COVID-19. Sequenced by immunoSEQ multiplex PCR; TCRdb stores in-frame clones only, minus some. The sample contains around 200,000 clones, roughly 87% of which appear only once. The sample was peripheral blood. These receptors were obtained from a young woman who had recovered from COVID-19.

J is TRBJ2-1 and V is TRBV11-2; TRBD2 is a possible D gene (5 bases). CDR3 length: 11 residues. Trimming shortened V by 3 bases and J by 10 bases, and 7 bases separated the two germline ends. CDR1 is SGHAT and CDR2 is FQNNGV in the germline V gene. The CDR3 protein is CASSFGGEQFF. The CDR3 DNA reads TGTGCCAGCAGCTTCGGAGGCGAGCAGTTCTTC. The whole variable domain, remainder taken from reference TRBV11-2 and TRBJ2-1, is EAGVAQSPRYKIIEKRQSVAFWCNPISGHATLYWYQQILGQGPKLLIQFQNNGVVDDSQLPKDRFSAERLKGVDSTLKIQPAKLEDSAVYLCASSFGGEQFFGPGTRLTVL.

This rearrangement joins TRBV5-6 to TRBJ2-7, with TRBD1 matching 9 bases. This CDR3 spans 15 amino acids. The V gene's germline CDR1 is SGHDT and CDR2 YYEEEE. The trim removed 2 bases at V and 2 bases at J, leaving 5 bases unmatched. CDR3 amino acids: CASSFQGQGAYEQYF. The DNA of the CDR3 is TGTGCCAGCAGCTTTCAGGGACAGGGAGCCTACGAGCAGTACTTC.

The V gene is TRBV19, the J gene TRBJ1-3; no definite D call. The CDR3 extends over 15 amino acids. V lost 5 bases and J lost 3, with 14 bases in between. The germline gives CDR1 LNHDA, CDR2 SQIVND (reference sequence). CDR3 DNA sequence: TGTGCCAGTAGTTCTTACGGGGAAATTGGAAACACCATATATTTT. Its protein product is CASSSYGEIGNTIYF.

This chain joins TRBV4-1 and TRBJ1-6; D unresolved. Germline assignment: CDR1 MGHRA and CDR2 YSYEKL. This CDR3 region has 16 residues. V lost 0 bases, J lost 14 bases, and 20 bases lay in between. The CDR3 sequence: CASSQDLGREGKSLHF. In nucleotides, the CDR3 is TGCGCCAGCAGCCAAGACCTGGGCAGAGAGGGAAAGTCCCTCCACTTT.

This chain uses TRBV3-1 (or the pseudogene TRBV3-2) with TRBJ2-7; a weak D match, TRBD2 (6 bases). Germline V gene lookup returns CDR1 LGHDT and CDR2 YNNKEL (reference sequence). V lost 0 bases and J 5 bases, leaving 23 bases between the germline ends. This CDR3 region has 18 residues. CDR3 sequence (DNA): TGTGCCAGCAGCCAAGATCCCCCTGGCGGGATAGGTCTCCACGAGCAGTACTTC. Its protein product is CASSQDPPGGIGLHEQYF.

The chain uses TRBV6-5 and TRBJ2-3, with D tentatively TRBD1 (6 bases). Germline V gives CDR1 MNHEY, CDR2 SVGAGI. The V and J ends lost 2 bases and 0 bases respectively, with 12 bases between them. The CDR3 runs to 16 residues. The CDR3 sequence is CASSYIMGASTDTQYF. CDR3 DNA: TGTGCCAGCAGTTACATCATGGGGGCTAGCACAGATACGCAGTATTTT.

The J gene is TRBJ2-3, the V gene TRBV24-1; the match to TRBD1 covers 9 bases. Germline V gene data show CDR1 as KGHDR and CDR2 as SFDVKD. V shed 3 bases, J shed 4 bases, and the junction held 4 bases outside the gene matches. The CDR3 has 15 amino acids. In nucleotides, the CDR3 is TGTGCCACCAGTGATACAGGGGGCGTTCCAGATACGCAGTATTTT. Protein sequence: CATSDTGGVPDTQYF.

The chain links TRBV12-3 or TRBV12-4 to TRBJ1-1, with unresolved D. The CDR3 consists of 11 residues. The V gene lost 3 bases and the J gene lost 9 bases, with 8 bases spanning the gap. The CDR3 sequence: CASSFGHQAFF. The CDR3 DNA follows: TGTGCCAGCAGTTTTGGCCACCAAGCTTTCTTT.

The DNA for the CDR3 is TGTGCCAGCAGCTTAGCAGATCCGGGACTAGCGGGTTCGGTGTACTTC. Its protein product is CASSLADPGLAGSVYF. V and J are TRBV7-2 and TRBJ2-7, with TRBD2 matching 12 bases. Germline V CDR1 and CDR2: SGHTA, FQGNSA. V trimming: 0 bases; J trimming: 12 bases; junction bases outside the gene matches: 12. The length of the CDR3 is 16 residues.

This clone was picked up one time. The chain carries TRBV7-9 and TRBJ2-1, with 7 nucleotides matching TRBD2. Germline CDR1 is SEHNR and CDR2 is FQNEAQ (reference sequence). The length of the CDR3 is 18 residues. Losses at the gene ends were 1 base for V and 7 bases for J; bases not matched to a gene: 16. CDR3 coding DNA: TGTGCCAGCAGCTTAGTGTTAGTGTGGGAGGGCCTAGGGAATGAGCAGTTCTTC. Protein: CASSLVLVWEGLGNEQFF.

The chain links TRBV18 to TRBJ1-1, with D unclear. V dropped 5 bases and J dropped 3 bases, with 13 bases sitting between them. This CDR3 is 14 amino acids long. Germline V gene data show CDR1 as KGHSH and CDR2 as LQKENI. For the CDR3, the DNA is TGTGCCAGCTCATCTGAAGCCCATGACACTGAAGCTTTCTTT. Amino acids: CASSSEAHDTEAFF.

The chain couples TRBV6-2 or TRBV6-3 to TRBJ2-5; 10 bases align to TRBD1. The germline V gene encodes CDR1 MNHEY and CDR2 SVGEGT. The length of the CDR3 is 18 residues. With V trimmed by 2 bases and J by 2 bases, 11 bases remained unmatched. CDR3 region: CASSYGGTGAPQQETQYF. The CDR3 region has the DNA TGTGCCAGCAGTTACGGCGGGACAGGGGCACCACAACAAGAGACCCAGTACTTC.

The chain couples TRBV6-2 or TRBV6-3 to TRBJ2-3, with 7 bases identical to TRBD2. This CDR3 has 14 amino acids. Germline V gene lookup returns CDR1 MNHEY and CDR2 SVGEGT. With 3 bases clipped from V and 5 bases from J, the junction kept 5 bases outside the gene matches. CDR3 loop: CASSYGRERDTQYF. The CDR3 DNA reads TGTGCCAGCAGTTATGGGCGGGAGAGAGATACGCAGTATTTT.

The CDR3 DNA sequence: TGTGCCAGTAGTCCGGCGGCTAGCAGTACTTACGAGCAGTACTTC. Translating it yields CASSPAASSTYEQYF. The rearrangement links TRBV19 to TRBJ2-7; TRBD2 might be the D (5 bases). CDR3 size: 15 residues. Germline values: CDR1 LNHDA, CDR2 SQIVND (reference sequence). With 5 bases removed from V and 4 bases from J, the gap between germline ends came to 18 bases.

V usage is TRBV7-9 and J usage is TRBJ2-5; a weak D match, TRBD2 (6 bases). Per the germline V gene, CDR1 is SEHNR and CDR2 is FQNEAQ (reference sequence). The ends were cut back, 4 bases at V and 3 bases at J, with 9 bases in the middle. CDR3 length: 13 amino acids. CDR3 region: CASSSGEEETQYF. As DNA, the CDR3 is TGTGCCAGCAGCTCGGGGGAGGAAGAGACCCAGTACTTC.

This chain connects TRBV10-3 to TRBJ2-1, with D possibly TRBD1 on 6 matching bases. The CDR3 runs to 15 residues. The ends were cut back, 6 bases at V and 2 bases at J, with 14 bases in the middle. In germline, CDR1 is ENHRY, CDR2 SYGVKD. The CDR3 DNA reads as TGTGCCATCAGGGAGCGAGGGGGACCCTACAATGAGCAGTTCTTC. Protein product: CAIRERGGPYNEQFF.

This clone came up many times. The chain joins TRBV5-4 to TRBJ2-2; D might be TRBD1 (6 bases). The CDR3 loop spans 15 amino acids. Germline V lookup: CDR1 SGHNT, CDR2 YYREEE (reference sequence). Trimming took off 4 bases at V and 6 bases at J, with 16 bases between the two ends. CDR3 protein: CASSTRDTPPGELFF. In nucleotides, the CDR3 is TGTGCCAGCAGCACTCGGGACACCCCACCCGGGGAGCTGTTTTTT.

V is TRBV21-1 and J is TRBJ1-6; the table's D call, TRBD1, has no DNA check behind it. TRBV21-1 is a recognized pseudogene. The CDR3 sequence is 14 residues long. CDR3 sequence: CASNDGDKGDTLHF. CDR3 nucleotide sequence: TGTGCCAGCAACGATGGGGACAAAGGTGATACCCTCCACTTT.

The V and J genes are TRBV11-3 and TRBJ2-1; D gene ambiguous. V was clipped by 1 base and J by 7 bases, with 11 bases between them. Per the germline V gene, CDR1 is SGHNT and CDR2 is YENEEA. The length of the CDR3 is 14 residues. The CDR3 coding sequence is TGTGCCAGCAGCTTAGGTGCCGTCAGGAATGAGCAGTTCTTC. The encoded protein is CASSLGAVRNEQFF.

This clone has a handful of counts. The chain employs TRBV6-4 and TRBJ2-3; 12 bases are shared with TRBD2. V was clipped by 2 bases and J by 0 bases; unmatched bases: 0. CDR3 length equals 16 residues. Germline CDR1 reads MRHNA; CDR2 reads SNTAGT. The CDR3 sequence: CASSDGTSGSTDTQYF. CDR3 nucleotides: TGTGCCAGCAGTGACGGGACTAGCGGGAGCACAGATACGCAGTATTTT.